The entry below gives a single T cell receptor beta chain sequence along with its context. The identical CDR3 is also encoded by other nucleotide sequences in the sample. This record belongs to a study of blood T cell repertoires in COVID-19. Study background: Material from acute and convalescent COVID-19 was sourced from the United States, Italy and Spain. Sources were T cells, B-cell-depleted T cells, or PBMCs; the material itself was cDNA or gDNA.

As handled by the study authors: Researchers report that nucleated cell counts were estimated from reference gene primer amplification. Assay: immunoSEQ multiplex PCR; the TCRdb copy retains only in-frame clones and omits some. The V and J calls and clone size were taken over from that table, and D and trimming were inferred from the DNA. The sample has about 140,000 clones, over 70% seen once. The germline CDR1 and CDR2 sequences are SGDLS and YYNGEE. The V end was cut by 2 bases, the J end by 5 bases, with 16 bases between. This CDR3 spans 15 amino acids. The sequenced sample was peripheral blood. This TCR came from a woman aged 60-70 years with acute or convalescent COVID-19. The chain uses TRBV9 and TRBJ2-5, with D possibly being TRBD2 (6 bases). The chain's CDR3 is CASSVGTSFVETQYF. In nucleotides, the CDR3 is TGTGCCAGCAGCGTTGGAACTAGCTTTGTGGAGACCCAGTACTTC.